The clone carrying this T cell receptor (beta chain) was seen more than once but under ten times. Its antigen remains unknown. These data are taken from a study of cytomegalovirus exposure and HLA in healthy donors. General observations from the study: For TCR beta chains, V- and J-gene trimming was later linked to a missense DCLRE1C variant. Specificity of three CMV-associated chains for CMV antigens was verified in vitro. Previous analysis showed most TCR beta V segments were productive about 90% or about 30% of the time.

Use of 60 Vbeta and 13 Jbeta primers characterized the PCR. In the study's own analysis: Unique TCR beta chains totaled roughly 80 million in a later count, with roughly 12 million of them shared. The table came from immunoSEQ multiplex PCR; TCRdb's copy has only in-frame clones and leaves some out. Clonal size and the V and J genes are those of that table, whereas D and trimming came from the DNA. This table holds roughly 150,000 clones, 64% found once. Germline CDR1 SNHLY, CDR2 FYNNEI. V was pared by 5 bases and J by 1 base, with 3 bases between. The CDR3 is 13 residues long. Material for sequencing was PBMCs. The clonotype comes from a woman aged 30 to 39 in good health and CMV-seropositive. The rearrangement links TRBV2 to TRBJ2-6; no firm D call. DNA for the CDR3: TGTGCCAGCAGTCCTTCTGGGGCCAACGTCCTGACTTTC. Its protein product is CASSPSGANVLTF.